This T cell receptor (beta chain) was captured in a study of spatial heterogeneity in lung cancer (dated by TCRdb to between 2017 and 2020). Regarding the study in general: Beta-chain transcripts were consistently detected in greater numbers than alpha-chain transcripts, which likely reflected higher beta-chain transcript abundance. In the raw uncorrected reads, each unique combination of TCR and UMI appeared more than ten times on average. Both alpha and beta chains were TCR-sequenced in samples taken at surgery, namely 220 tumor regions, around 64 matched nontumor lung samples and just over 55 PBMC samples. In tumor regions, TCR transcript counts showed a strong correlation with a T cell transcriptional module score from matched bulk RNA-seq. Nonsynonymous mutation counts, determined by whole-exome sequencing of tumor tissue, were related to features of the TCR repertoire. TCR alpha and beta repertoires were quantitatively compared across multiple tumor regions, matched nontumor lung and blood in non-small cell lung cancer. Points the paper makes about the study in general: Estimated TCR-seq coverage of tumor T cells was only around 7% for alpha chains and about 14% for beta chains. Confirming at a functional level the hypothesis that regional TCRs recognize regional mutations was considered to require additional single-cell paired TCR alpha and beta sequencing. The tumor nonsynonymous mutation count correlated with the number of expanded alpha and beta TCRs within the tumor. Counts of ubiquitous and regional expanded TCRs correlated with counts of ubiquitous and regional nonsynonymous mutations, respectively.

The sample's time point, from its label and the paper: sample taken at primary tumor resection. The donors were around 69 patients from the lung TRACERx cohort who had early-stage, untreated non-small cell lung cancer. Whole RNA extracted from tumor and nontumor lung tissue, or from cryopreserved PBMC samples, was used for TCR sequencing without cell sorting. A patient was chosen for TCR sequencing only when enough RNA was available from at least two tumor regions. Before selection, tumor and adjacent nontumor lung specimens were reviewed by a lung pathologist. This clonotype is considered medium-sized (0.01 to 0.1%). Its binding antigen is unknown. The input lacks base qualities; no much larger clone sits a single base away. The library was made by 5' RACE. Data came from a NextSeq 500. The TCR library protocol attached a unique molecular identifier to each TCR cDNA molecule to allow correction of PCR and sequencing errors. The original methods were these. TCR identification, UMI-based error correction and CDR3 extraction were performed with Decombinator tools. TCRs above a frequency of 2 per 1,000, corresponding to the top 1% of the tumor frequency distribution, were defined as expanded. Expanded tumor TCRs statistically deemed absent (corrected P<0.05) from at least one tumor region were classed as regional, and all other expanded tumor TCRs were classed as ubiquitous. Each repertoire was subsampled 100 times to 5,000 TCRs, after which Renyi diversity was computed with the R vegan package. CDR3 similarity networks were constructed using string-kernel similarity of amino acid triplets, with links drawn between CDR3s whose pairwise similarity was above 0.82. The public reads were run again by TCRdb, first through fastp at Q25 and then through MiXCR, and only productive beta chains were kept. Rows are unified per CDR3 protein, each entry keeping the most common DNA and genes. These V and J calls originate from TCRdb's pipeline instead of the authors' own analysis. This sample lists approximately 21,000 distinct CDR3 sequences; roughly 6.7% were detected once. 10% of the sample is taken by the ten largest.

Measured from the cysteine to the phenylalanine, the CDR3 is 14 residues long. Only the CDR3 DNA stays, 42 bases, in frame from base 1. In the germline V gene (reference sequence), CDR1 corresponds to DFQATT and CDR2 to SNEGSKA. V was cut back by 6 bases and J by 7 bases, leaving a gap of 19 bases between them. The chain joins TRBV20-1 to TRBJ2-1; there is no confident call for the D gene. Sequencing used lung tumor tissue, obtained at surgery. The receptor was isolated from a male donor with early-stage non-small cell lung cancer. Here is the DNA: TGCAGTGCCATGTCGAGTCGGGCAGGAAATGAGCAGTTCTTC. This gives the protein CSAMSSRAGNEQFF.